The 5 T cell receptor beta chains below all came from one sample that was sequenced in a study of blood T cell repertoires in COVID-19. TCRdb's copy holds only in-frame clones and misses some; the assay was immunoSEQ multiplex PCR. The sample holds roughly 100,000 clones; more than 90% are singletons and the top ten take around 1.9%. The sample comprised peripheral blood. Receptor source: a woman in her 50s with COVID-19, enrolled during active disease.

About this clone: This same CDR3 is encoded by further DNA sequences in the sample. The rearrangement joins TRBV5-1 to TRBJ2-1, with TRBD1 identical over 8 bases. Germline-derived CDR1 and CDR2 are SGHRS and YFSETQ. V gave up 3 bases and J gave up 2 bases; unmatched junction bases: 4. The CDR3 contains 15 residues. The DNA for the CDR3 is TGCGCCAGCAGCTCAACAGGGGGGACCTACAATGAGCAGTTCTTC. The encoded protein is CASSSTGGTYNEQFF. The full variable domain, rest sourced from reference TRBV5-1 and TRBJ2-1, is KAGVTQTPRYLIKTRGQQVTLSCSPISGHRSVSWYQQTPGQGLQFLFEYFSETQRNKGNFPGRFSGRQFSNSRSEMNVSTLELGDSALYLCASSSTGGTYNEQFFGPGTRLTVL.

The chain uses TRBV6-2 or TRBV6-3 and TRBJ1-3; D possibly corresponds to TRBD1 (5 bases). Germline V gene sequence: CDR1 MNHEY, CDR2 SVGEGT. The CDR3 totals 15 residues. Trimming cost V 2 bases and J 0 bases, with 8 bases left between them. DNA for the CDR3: TGTGCCAGCAGTTACGCCGGGGGCTCTGGAAACACCATATATTTT. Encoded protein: CASSYAGGSGNTIYF.

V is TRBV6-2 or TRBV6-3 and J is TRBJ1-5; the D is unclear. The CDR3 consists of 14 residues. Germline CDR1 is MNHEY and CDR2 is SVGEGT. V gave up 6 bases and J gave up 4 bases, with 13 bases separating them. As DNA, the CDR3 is TGTGCCAGCAGCAAGCTGCCGACTAATCAGCCCCAGCATTTT. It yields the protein CASSKLPTNQPQHF.

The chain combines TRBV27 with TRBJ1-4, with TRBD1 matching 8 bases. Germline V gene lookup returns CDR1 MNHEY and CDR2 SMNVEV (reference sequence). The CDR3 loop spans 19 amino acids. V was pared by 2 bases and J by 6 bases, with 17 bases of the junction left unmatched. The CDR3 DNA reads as TGTGCCAGCAGTTTAGGAAGACAGGGGCGCGGGGTAATGGATGAAAAACTGTTTTTT. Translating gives CASSLGRQGRGVMDEKLFF.

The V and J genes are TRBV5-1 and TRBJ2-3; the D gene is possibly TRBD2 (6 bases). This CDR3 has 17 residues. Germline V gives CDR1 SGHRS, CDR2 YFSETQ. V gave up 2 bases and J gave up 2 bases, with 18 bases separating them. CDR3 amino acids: CASSFGSGGRYTDTQYF. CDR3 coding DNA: TGCGCCAGCAGCTTCGGTTCCGGGGGACGTTACACAGATACGCAGTATTTT.